A single sample is the source of the 20 T cell receptor beta chains below, sequenced in a study of OX40 agonist ivuxolimab in advanced cancers. TCRdb's copy holds only in-frame clones and misses some; the assay was immunoSEQ multiplex PCR. The sample includes some 50,000 clones, around nine tenths of them seen just once. The specimen was CD4+ or CD8+ T cells sorted from blood, collected in a trial of the OX40 agonist ivuxolimab. The receptors shown here come from an adult with an advanced solid tumor such as melanoma, head and neck, liver or kidney cancer.

The chain uses TRBV19 and TRBJ2-3, with D perhaps matching TRBD2 (6 bases). This CDR3 contains 14 residues. The V gene's germline CDR1 is LNHDA and CDR2 SQIVND (reference sequence). Trimming took off 5 bases at V and 4 bases at J, with 13 bases between the two ends. The CDR3 region has the DNA TGTGCCAGTAGTCCCGGGACTGCGGCAGATACGCAGTATTTT. As protein: CASSPGTAADTQYF.

This chain connects TRBV6-1 to TRBJ2-1, with TRBD1 matching over 8 bases. V shed 1 base and J 1 base; nucleotides not matched to a gene: 0. Germline values: CDR1 MNHNS, CDR2 SASEGT. The CDR3 is made up of 15 amino acids. CDR3 sequence (DNA): TGTGCCAGCAGTGAAGACAGGGGGTCCTACAATGAGCAGTTCTTC. The encoded protein is CASSEDRGSYNEQFF.

The chain joins TRBV19 to TRBJ2-2; 10 positions agree with TRBD1. V trimming: 5 bases; J trimming: 3 bases; junction bases outside the gene matches: 3. The CDR3 covers 15 residues. Germline V gene data show CDR1 as LNHDA and CDR2 as SQIVND (reference sequence). The chain's CDR3 is CASSVGQGYTGELFF. In DNA form, the CDR3 reads TGTGCCAGTAGTGTGGGACAGGGGTACACCGGGGAGCTGTTTTTT.

The rearrangement joins TRBV5-1 to TRBJ2-7, with 16 bases aligning to TRBD2. Germline CDR1 SGHRS, CDR2 YFSETQ. With 4 bases clipped from V and 7 bases from J, the junction kept 11 bases outside the gene matches. This CDR3 region has 17 residues. This CDR3 is CASSLPGLAGGPGEQYF. The CDR3 DNA sequence: TGCGCCAGCAGCCTCCCGGGACTAGCGGGGGGGCCCGGAGAGCAGTACTTC.

The chain recombines TRBV15 with TRBJ2-3, with TRBD1 matching 7 bases. Germline V lookup: CDR1 LNHNV, CDR2 YYDKDF (reference sequence). Unmatched junction bases numbered 7, after V lost 11 bases and J lost 2 bases. The CDR3 has 13 residues. The CDR3 region has the DNA TGTGCCGCACAGGACAGGAACACAGATACGCAGTATTTT. Its translation is CAAQDRNTDTQYF.

The V gene is TRBV2, the J gene TRBJ1-5, with TRBD1 identical over 8 bases. There are 15 residues in the CDR3. V dropped 4 bases and J dropped 4; count of bases not matched to a gene: 6. Germline V gene lookup returns CDR1 SNHLY and CDR2 FYNNEI. CDR3 residues: CASSGTGSTNQPQHF. DNA of the CDR3: TGTGCCAGCAGTGGGACAGGGAGTACAAATCAGCCCCAGCATTTT.

This rearrangement joins TRBV5-1 to TRBJ2-3; perhaps D is TRBD1 or TRBD2 (5 bases each). Trimming pared 1 base from V and 4 bases from J, leaving 13 bases between. The CDR3 is 15 amino acids. Looked up from germline, CDR1 is SGHRS and CDR2 is YFSETQ. CDR3 sequence: CASSLLGVDADTQYF. Here the CDR3 DNA reads TGCGCCAGCAGCTTGCTGGGGGTGGACGCAGATACGCAGTATTTT.

V gene TRBV4-1 combines with J gene TRBJ1-5, with D possibly TRBD1 on 6 matching bases. Per the germline V gene, CDR1 is MGHRA and CDR2 is YSYEKL. Trimming pared 1 base from V and 1 base from J, leaving 8 bases between. This CDR3 comprises 15 residues. CDR3 sequence: CASSQGTESNQPQHF. The CDR3 DNA reads as TGCGCCAGCAGCCAAGGGACAGAAAGCAATCAGCCCCAGCATTTT.

This clone was observed once. The chain has TRBV14 and TRBJ2-7, with 12 bases matching TRBD2. After removal of 2 bases from V and 7 bases from J, the junction contained 12 bases not matched to a gene. The CDR3 is made up of 17 amino acids. In germline, CDR1 is SGHDN, CDR2 FVKESK. The CDR3 reads CASSQMARLAGVKEQYF. CDR3 DNA sequence: TGTGCCAGCAGCCAAATGGCCAGACTAGCGGGAGTGAAGGAGCAGTACTTC.

The chain has TRBV5-6 and TRBJ2-1; no definite D call. Germline CDR1 is SGHDT and CDR2 is YYEEEE. V gave up 0 bases and J gave up 4 bases, with 5 bases separating them. The CDR3 is 13 amino acids. The CDR3 sequence is CASSLVRYNEQFF. The CDR3 DNA sequence: TGTGCCAGCAGCTTGGTACGGTACAATGAGCAGTTCTTC.

The V gene is TRBV7-8, the J gene TRBJ2-2, with 8 bases matching TRBD2. The V gene's germline CDR1 is SGHVS and CDR2 FQNEAQ. The CDR3 extends over 16 amino acids. Trimming at V came to 3 bases and at J to 5 bases, leaving 8 bases not matched to a gene. In DNA, the CDR3 is TGTGCCAGCAGCTTTGAAGCGGGAGCATATACCGGGGAGCTGTTTTTT. It encodes CASSFEAGAYTGELFF.

The chain recombines TRBV6-6 with TRBJ1-2, with D perhaps matching TRBD1 (5 bases). This CDR3 spans 15 amino acids. The V end was cut by 4 bases, the J end by 4 bases, with 16 bases between. In germline, CDR1 is MNHNY, CDR2 SVGAGI (reference sequence). CDR3 loop: CASSFRDSQIYGYTF. CDR3 bases: TGTGCCAGCAGTTTCCGGGACTCACAAATCTATGGCTACACCTTC.

CDR3 sequence reads: CASSLGQGEGNTIYF. DNA of the CDR3: TGTGCCAGCAGCTTAGGGCAGGGAGAAGGAAACACCATATATTTT. The chain is built from TRBV7-9 and TRBJ1-3, with a possible D match to TRBD1 (5 bases). Trimming left V 1 base short and J 4 bases short, with 11 bases between. The CDR3 loop spans 15 amino acids. Germline V gives CDR1 SEHNR, CDR2 FQNEAQ (reference sequence).

The chain is built from TRBV9 and TRBJ2-3; 11 bases align to TRBD2. This CDR3 has 15 residues. In germline, CDR1 is SGDLS, CDR2 YYNGEE. V dropped 3 bases and J dropped 4; count of bases not matched to a gene: 4. The CDR3 region has the DNA TGTGCCAGCAGCGGAGGACTAGCGGGCTCAGATACGCAGTATTTT. Translation: CASSGGLAGSDTQYF.

This chain links TRBV19 with TRBJ1-5; possible D gene TRBD1, 6 bases. The length of the CDR3 is 15 residues. Germline CDR1 reads LNHDA; CDR2 reads SQIVND (reference sequence). V was shortened by 9 bases and J by 6 bases, with 21 bases between the two germline ends. CDR3 DNA: TGTGCCAGCAGAATCGGGACAAGAGGGGGTCAGCCCCAGCATTTT. It encodes CASRIGTRGGQPQHF.

With respect to this clone: The junction and the germline gene differ at one end; a read error may be behind it. The sample contains more than one DNA sequence encoding this CDR3. The rearrangement uses TRBV7-8 and TRBJ2-7; 11 bases line up with TRBD2. The germline gives CDR1 SGHVS, CDR2 FQNEAQ. The CDR3 contains 15 residues. In nucleotides, the CDR3 is TGCGCCAGCAGCCCCTACCTAGCGGGGGGCTACGAGCAGTACTTC. Encoded protein: CASSPYLAGGYEQYF.

This clone was observed a single time. The chain is built from TRBV20-1 and TRBJ2-7, with D maybe TRBD1 (5 bases). The CDR3 has 11 residues. Germline V CDR1 and CDR2: DFQATT, SNEGSKA (reference sequence). V lost 6 bases and J 5 bases, leaving 11 bases between the germline ends. The CDR3 nucleotides read TGCAGTGCCCATAGGGGTGACGAGCAGTACTTC. It specifies CSAHRGDEQYF.

A single count supports this clone. The V call is TRBV27, the J call TRBJ2-2; D gene unclear. This CDR3 spans 15 amino acids. Per germline, CDR1 MNHEY and CDR2 SMNVEV (reference sequence). V was clipped by 4 bases and J by 0 bases, with 9 bases between them. CDR3 in DNA: TGTGCCAGCAGTTCGGACGGAACGAACACCGGGGAGCTGTTTTTT. Translating gives CASSSDGTNTGELFF.

In nucleotides, the CDR3 is TGTGCCAGCAGCTTCTTCGACAGCTCTGGAAACACCATATATTTT. It codes for CASSFFDSSGNTIYF. This chain uses TRBV11-2 with TRBJ1-3, with D maybe TRBD1 (5 bases). From germline, CDR1 is SGHAT and CDR2 FQNNGV. The CDR3 runs 15 residues. V was pared by 3 bases and J by 0 bases, with 9 bases between.

This chain links TRBV27 with TRBJ1-2; no firm D call. This CDR3 has 13 amino acids. Germline V gives CDR1 MNHEY, CDR2 SMNVEV (reference sequence). V lost 3 bases to trimming and J lost 2 bases, with 7 bases between them. CDR3 protein: CASSFSRNYGYTF. The CDR3 region has the DNA TGTGCCAGCAGTTTTAGCAGAAACTATGGCTACACCTTC.